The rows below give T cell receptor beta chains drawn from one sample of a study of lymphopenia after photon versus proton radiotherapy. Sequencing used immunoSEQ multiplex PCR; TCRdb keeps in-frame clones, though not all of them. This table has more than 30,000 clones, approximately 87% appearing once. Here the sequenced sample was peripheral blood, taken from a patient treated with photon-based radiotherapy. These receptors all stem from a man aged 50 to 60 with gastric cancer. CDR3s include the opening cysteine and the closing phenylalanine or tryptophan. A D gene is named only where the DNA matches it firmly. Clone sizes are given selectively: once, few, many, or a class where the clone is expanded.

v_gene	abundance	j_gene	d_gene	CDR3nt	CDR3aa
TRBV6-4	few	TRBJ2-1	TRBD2	TGTGCCAGCAGTGAGACTAGCGGGGGACTCGATGAGCAGTTCTTC	CASSETSGGLDEQFF
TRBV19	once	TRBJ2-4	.	TGTGCCAGTAGTCCCTACCGGCAGGCAGCCAAAAACATTCAGTACTTC	CASSPYRQAAKNIQYF
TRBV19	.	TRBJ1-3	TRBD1	TGTGCCAGTATGGGACAGGAGAGCTCTGGAAACACCATATATTTT	CASMGQESSGNTIYF
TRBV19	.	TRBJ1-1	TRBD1	TGTGCCAGTAGGACCGACAGGGGCCCTGAAGCTTTCTTT	CASRTDRGPEAFF
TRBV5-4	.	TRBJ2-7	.	TGTGCCAGCAGCTTGTTCTCCCTAACTAACGAGCAGTACTTC	CASSLFSLTNEQYF
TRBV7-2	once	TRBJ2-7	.	TGTGCCAGCAGCGTAGATATGTTGAGCGAGCAGTACTTC	CASSVDMLSEQYF
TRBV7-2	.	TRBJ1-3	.	TGTGCCAGCAGCTCCGGAAACACCATATATTTT	CASSSGNTIYF
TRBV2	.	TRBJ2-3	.	TGTGCCAGCAGTGAAGAGAGCACAGATACGCAGTATTTT	CASSEESTDTQYF
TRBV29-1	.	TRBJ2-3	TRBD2	TGCAGCGTTGACAAAGCGGGAACAGATACGCAGTATTTT	CSVDKAGTDTQYF
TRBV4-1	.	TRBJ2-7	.	TGCGCCAGCAGCCAAGCTACCGGGACGGAAACCTACGAGCAGTACTTC	CASSQATGTETYEQYF
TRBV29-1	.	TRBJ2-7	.	TGCAGCGTTAGTCGCTCCTACGAGCAGTACTTC	CSVSRSYEQYF
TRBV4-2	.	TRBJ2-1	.	TGTGCCAGCAGCCAAGACCTCGTCGGGAGCTACAATGAGCAGTTCTTC	CASSQDLVGSYNEQFF
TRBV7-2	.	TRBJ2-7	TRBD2	TGTGCCAGCAGCCCCCACCGGACTAGCGGGAGAATGGACGAGCAGTACTTC	CASSPHRTSGRMDEQYF
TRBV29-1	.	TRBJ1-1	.	TGCAGCGTTGATCAGGGTGGTATCAACACTGAAGCTTTCTTT	CSVDQGGINTEAFF
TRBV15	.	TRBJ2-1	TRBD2	TGTGCCACCAGTATAGTGGGGGGGAATGAGCAGTTCTTC	CATSIVGGNEQFF
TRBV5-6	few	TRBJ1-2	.	TGTGCCAGCAGCTTGGTAGGACAGCTTATTTTGGGCTATGGCTACACCTTC	CASSLVGQLILGYGYTF
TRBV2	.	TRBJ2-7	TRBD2	TGTGCCAGCAGGGATCTAGCGGGAGCTTACGAGCAGTACTTC	CASRDLAGAYEQYF
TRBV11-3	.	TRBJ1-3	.	TGTGCCAGCAGCCTGGACAGCCGCTCTGGAAACACCATATATTTT	CASSLDSRSGNTIYF
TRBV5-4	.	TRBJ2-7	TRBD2	TGTGCCAGCAGCCGTTCGGGGGGGACTAGCGGGAGCGGGACCTACGAGCAGTACTTC	CASSRSGGTSGSGTYEQYF
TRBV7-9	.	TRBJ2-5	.	TGTGCCAGCAGCCCCCCTCGAAGGGTAGACGAGACCCAGTACTTC	CASSPPRRVDETQYF
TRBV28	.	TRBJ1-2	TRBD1	TGTGCCAGCAGTTTCCTTTGGGACAGGCGTTCGAATGGCTACACCTTC	CASSFLWDRRSNGYTF
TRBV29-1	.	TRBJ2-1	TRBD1	TGCAGCGTTGAGGGGAGAGGGGGCCCGATGAGAAGGGGTTACAATGAGCAGTTCTTC	CSVEGRGGPMRRGYNEQFF
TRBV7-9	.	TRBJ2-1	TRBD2	TGTGCCAGCAGCCGAGCGGGGGGCGCCTCCCATGAGCAGTTCTTC	CASSRAGGASHEQFF
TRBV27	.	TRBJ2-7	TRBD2	TGTGCCAGCAGTTTGGGTACTAGCGGGACTCACGGAAAAGGGTACTACGAGCAGTACTTC	CASSLGTSGTHGKGYYEQYF
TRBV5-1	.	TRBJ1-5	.	TGCGCCAGCAGTCAAATGGGGGGCGGGCAGCCCCAGCATTTT	CASSQMGGGQPQHF
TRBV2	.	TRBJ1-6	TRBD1	TGTGCCAGCAGGGCAGGGGGCGACTTATCCTCACCCCTCCACTTT	CASRAGGDLSSPLHF
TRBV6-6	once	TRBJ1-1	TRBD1	TGTGCCAGCAGGACAAGGACAGGGGGGAACACTGAAGCTTTCTTT	CASRTRTGGNTEAFF
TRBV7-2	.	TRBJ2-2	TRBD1	TGTGCCAGCAGCCCCCCCGTCGGGACAGGGAAGGCCGGGGAGCTGTTTTTT	CASSPPVGTGKAGELFF
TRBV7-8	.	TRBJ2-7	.	TGTGCCAGCAGCACCAACCCGGGGCAGAACTACGAGCAGTACTTC	CASSTNPGQNYEQYF
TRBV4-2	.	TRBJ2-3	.	TGTGCCAGCAGCCAAGCCCCTTCTAGCGCCACGTTCACAGATACGCAGTATTTT	CASSQAPSSATFTDTQYF
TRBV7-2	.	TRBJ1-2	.	TGTGCCAGCAGCTTAGGGGGAGGACAGAGGAGCTATGGCTACACCTTC	CASSLGGGQRSYGYTF
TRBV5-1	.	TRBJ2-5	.	TGCGCCAGCAGCCGGCAAGAGACCCAGTACTTC	CASSRQETQYF
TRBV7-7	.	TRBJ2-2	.	TGTGCCAGCAGCTTAGCTCTCGGCACCGGGGAGCTGTTTTTT	CASSLALGTGELFF
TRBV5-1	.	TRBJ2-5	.	TGCGCCAGCAGCTTGGGACAACTGTACCAAGAGACCCAGTACTTC	CASSLGQLYQETQYF
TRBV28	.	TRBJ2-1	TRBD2	TGTGCCAGCAGTCTCCGGACTAGCGGGCCGGGTAGCAATGAGCAGTTCTTC	CASSLRTSGPGSNEQFF
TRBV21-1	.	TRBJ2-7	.	TGTGCCAGCAGCATTACCAGGACCTTTTATTGCTACGAGCAGTACTTC	CASSITRTFYCYEQYF
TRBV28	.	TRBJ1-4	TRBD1	TGTGCCAGCAGACCCGGGACAGTTAATGAAAAACTGTTTTTT	CASRPGTVNEKLFF
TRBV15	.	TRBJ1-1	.	TGTGCCACCAGCAGAGATCGGCAGGGGAGGCAAGCTTTCTTT	CATSRDRQGRQAFF
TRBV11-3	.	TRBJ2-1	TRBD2	TGTGCCAGCAGCCCAGGACTAGCGGGGTACAATGAGCAGTTCTTC	CASSPGLAGYNEQFF
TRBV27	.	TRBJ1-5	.	TGTGCCAGCAGTCCCCTTGGCAATCAGCCCCAGCATTTT	CASSPLGNQPQHF
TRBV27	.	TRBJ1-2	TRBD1	TGTGCCAGCAGAGGACCGGGACAGGGCTACATCGGTGGCTACACCTTC	CASRGPGQGYIGGYTF
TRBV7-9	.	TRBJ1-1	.	TGTGCCAGCAGCTGGGGAGGGTACAGCCAAGCTTTCTTT	CASSWGGYSQAFF
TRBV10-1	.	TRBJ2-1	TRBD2	TGCGCCAGCAGTGAAGGGGGCGGGAGGGAAAATGAGCAGTTCTTC	CASSEGGGRENEQFF
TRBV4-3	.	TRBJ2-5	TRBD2	TGCGCCAGCAGCCAAGATACTAGCGGCAAAGAGACCCAGTACTTC	CASSQDTSGKETQYF
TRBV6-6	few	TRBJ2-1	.	TGTGCCAGCAGACAGACGGGAGAATCCTACAATGAGCAGTTCTTC	CASRQTGESYNEQFF
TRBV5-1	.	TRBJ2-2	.	TGCGCCAGCAGCCCCGAGGTCTCTTACACCGGGGAGCTGTTTTTT	CASSPEVSYTGELFF
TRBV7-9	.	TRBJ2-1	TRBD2	TGTGCCAGCAGCTTAGCGGGACTAGCGGGGGCGTATGAGCAGTTCTTC	CASSLAGLAGAYEQFF
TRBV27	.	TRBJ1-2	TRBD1	TGTGCCAGCAGCAAAAAATCCGGGACAGGAGGCTATGGCTACACCTTC	CASSKKSGTGGYGYTF
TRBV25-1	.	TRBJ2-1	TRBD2	TGTGCCAGCAGTACCACTAGCGGGTCCTACAATGAGCAGTTCTTC	CASSTTSGSYNEQFF
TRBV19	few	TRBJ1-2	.	TGTGCCAGTAATCCTGGGGGAAACATAGACTATGGCTACACCTTC	CASNPGGNIDYGYTF
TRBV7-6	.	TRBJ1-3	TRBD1	TGTGCCAGCAGCGTGGAGGGGGCCCAAGTCTCTGGAAACACCATATATTTT	CASSVEGAQVSGNTIYF
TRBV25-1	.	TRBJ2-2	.	TGTGCCAGCAGTCGAGGGGAGCTGAACACCGGGGAGCTGTTTTTT	CASSRGELNTGELFF
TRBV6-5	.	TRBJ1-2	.	TGTGCCAGCAGTTACTCGGGGGGGCGCGACTATGGCTACACCTTC	CASSYSGGRDYGYTF
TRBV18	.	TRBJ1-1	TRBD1	TGTGCCAGCTCACCCGGACAGGGCATGAACACTGAAGCTTTCTTT	CASSPGQGMNTEAFF
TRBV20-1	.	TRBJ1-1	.	TGCAGTGCCTACGACACTGAAGCTTTCTTT	CSAYDTEAFF
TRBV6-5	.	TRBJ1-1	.	TGTGCCAGCAGTTTCGGGGATGAGACTGAAGCTTTCTTT	CASSFGDETEAFF
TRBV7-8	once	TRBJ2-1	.	TGTGCCAGCAGCCCGGACGCCACCTACAATGAGCAGTTCTTC	CASSPDATYNEQFF
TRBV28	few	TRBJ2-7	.	TGTGCCAGCAGTCCGATCAGTGTCTCCTACGAGCAGTACTTC	CASSPISVSYEQYF
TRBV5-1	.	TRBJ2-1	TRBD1	TGCGCCAGCAGCCCTAGGACAGGGAAGGATGAGCAGTTCTTC	CASSPRTGKDEQFF
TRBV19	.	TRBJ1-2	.	TGTGCCAGTGGTCGGTCGACCTCGTCTAACTATGGCTACACCTTC	CASGRSTSSNYGYTF